The source of this T cell receptor beta chain is a study of OX40 agonist ivuxolimab in advanced cancers. Whole-study results and caveats: Nonresponders, in some cases, also had low normalized T-cell clonal expansion. CD4+ and CD8+ blood T cells expanded clonally by week 6 at 0.1 to 3.0 mg/kg.

This CDR3 contains 13 residues. V lost 1 base and J lost 2, with 6 bases in between. Germline V gene sequence: CDR1 LGHNA, CDR2 YNFKEQ. Collection of blood occurred at baseline, at cycle 4 day 1, and at cycle 7 day 1. Assay used: immunoSEQ multiplex PCR; TCRdb lists only in-frame clones, some missing. Among around 85,000 clones listed, 75% to 95% were seen once. Notes on this clone: Its antigen is undetermined.

The rearrangement links TRBV4-2 to TRBJ2-7; the D is unclear. This receptor was identified in an adult with an advanced solid tumor such as melanoma, head and neck, liver or kidney cancer. The sample here was CD4+ or CD8+ T cells sorted from blood, taken in a trial of the OX40 agonist ivuxolimab. This chain's CDR3 is CASSQARTYEQYF. CDR3 coding DNA: TGTGCCAGCAGCCAAGCTCGGACCTACGAGCAGTACTTC.